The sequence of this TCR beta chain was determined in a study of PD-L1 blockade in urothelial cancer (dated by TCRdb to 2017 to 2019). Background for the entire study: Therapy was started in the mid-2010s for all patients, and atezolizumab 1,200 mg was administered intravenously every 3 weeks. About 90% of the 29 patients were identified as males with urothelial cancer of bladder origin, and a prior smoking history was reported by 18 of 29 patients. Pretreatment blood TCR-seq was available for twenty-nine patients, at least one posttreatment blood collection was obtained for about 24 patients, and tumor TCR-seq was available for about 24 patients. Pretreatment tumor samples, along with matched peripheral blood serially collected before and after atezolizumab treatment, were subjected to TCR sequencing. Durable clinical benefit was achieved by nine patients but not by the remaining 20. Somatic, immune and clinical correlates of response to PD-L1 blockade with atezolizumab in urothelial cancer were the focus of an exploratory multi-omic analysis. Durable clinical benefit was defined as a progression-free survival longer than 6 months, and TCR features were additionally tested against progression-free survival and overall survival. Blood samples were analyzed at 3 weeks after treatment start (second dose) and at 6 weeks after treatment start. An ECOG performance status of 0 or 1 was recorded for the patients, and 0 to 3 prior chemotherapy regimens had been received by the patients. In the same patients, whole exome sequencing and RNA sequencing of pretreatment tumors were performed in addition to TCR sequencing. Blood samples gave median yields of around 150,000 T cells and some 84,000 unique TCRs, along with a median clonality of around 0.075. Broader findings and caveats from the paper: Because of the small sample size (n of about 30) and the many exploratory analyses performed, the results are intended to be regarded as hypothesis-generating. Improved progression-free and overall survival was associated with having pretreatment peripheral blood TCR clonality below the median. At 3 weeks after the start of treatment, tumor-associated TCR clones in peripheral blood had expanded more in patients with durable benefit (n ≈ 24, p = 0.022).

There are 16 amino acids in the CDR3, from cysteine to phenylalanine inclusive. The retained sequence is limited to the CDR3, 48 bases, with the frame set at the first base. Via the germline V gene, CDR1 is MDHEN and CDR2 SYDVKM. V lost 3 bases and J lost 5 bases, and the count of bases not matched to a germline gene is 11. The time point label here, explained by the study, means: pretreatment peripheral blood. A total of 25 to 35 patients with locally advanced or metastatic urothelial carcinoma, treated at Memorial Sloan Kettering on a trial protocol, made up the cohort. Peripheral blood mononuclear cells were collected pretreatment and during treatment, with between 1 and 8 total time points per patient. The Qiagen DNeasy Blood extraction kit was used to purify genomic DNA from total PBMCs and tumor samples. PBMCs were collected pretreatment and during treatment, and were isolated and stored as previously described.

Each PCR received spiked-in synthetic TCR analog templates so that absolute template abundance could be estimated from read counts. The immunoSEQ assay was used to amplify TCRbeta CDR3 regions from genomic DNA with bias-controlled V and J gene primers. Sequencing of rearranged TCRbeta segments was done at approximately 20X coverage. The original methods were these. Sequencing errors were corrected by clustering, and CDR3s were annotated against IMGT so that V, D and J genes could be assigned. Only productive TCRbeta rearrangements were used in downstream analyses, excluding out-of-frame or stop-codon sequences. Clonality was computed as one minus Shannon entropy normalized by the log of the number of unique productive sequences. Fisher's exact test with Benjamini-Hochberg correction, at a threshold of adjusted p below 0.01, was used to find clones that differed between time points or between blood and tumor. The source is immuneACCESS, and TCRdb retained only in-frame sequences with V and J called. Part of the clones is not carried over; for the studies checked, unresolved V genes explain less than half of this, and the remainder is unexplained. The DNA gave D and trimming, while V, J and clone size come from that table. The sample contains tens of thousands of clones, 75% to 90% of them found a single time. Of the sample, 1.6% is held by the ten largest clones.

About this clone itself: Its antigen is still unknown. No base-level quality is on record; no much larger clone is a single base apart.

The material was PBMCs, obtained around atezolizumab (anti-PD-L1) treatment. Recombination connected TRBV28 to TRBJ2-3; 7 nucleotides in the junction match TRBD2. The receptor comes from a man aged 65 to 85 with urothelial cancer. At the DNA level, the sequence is TGTGCCAGCAGTTTTAGGCGGGAGAAACCCCGAGATACGCAGTATTTT. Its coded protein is CASSFRREKPRDTQYF.